This T cell receptor beta chain was sequenced during a study of graft-versus-host responses after intestinal transplantation. Overall study findings and caveats: Declining HvG levels early post-transplant were linked to peak circulating GvH clone levels.

Germline V lookup: CDR1 SQVTM, CDR2 ANQGSEA. CDR3 length: 13 residues. Deletions cut 6 bases from V and 8 bases from J, with 16 bases between. Only in-frame clones appear in the TCRdb table, and some are missing; sequencing was by immunoSEQ multiplex PCR. The sample includes around 90,000 clones, 92% seen only once; the top ten take roughly 0.3%. Concerning this clone: Its specificity is not known.

The specimen was unstimulated CD4+ T cells sorted from spleen or lymph node cells, collected before intestinal transplant. This sequence was found in a human donor who received an intestinal transplant. The rearrangement joins TRBV29-1 to TRBJ1-4, with D perhaps matching TRBD1 (6 bases). This CDR3 reads CSVETGTSEKLFF. The DNA of the CDR3 is TGCAGCGTCGAAACCGGGACATCCGAAAAACTGTTTTTT.